This T cell receptor beta chain was captured in a study of CD8 T cells in Susac syndrome. Turning to the study itself: Blood was drawn from Susac syndrome patients while they were therapy-naive, on corticosteroids, or on intravenous immunoglobulin alone.

A quantity of about 0.5 to 1 ug RNA underwent reverse transcription using random hexamers. Multiplex immunoSEQ PCR targeted 54 Vbeta and 13 Jbeta TCR beta segments. TCRdb recomputed calls from the immunoSEQ multiplex PCR reads with MiXCR, one row per CDR3 protein. Here the sample spans around 200,000 distinct CDR3 sequences, roughly 94% being singletons. Under recently defined diagnostic criteria, the patients with Susac syndrome qualified as having definite or probable disease. The CDR3 has 16 amino acids. Germline V gene data show CDR1 as SGHDN and CDR2 as FVKESK. The V gene end was trimmed by 2 bases and the J gene end by 3 bases; junction bases not matched to a gene: 10.

This chain links TRBV14 with TRBJ2-7; 7 bases align to TRBD1. The receptor was isolated from a human donor with Susac syndrome. Input material: CD8+ T cells from PBMCs. CDR3: CASSQTYRGGVYEQYF. The DNA of the CDR3 is TGTGCCAGCAGCCAAACCTACAGGGGTGGAGTCTACGAGCAGTACTTC.